This T cell receptor (beta chain) was identified in a study of cytomegalovirus exposure and HLA in healthy donors (dated by TCRdb to the late 2010s). Turning to the overall study: According to a later analysis, the roughly 120 validation repertoires were produced on the same platform as the approximately 620 repertoires of the first cohort. The study aimed to test whether cataloging public T cell receptors could reveal signatures of past pathogen exposure. A separate validation cohort of roughly 130 different subjects was used in addition to the 666-subject first cohort. To predict cytomegalovirus infection status, the study combined high-throughput TCR immunosequencing, statistical association of individual TCRs with disease status, and machine learning.

Points on this clone: Its antigen remains undetermined. One base away there is no much larger clone; base qualities are not given.

Libraries were made using the immunoSEQ multiplex PCR assay. The study's processing was this. To diagnose cytomegalovirus status from the catalog of TCR beta chain sequences, a statistical classification framework was built. This immuneACCESS table, as held by TCRdb, lists in-frame sequences with V and J called but not all clones. Of the missing ones, under half trace to an unresolved V gene in checked studies; the others have no known cause. V, J and clone size are taken as reported in that table, and D and trimming were inferred from the DNA itself. Here the sample has around 160,000 clones; about 90% occur a single time. 3% of the sample rests with the top ten. CDR1 and CDR2 (SEHNR, FQNEAQ) derive from the germline V gene (reference sequence). V has 7 bases trimmed and J has 5 bases trimmed; junction bases matching no gene number 11. Measured from the cysteine to the phenylalanine, the CDR3 is 15 residues long. The kept DNA is CDR3 alone, 45 bases in frame from the first base.

Separate from the roughly 700-subject first cohort, the validation cohort of 95 to 150 subjects was the group to which the donors belonged. Results and caveats for the whole study, not just this receptor: A later analysis found that TCRs clustered in the first cohort also tended to co-occur in the 120 validation repertoires, with 94% of cluster scores above 0. The study listed around 160 TCR beta chains as associated with cytomegalovirus. According to the authors, the approach could potentially be generalized to other disease states and immunological phenotypes. Cytomegalovirus status was reported to be diagnosed by the classifier with high specificity and sensitivity in both the original and validation cohorts. A later analysis lacked HLA typing for the validation cohort, so it scored co-occurrence in that cohort across all 110 or so repertoires. Most TCR sequences were seen in very few donors, while some public TCRs were found in many individuals. A few of the identified cytomegalovirus-associated TCR beta chains were confirmed in vitro to be specific for cytomegalovirus antigens.

This chain is built from TRBV7-9 and TRBJ1-1; 9 nucleotides in the junction match TRBD1. The specimen sequenced was PBMCs. The sequence came from a woman aged 18-35 years in good health and CMV-seropositive. CDR3 sequence: CASIKTGTGRTEAFF. The base sequence is TGTGCCAGCATCAAAACCGGGACAGGGAGGACTGAAGCTTTCTTT.